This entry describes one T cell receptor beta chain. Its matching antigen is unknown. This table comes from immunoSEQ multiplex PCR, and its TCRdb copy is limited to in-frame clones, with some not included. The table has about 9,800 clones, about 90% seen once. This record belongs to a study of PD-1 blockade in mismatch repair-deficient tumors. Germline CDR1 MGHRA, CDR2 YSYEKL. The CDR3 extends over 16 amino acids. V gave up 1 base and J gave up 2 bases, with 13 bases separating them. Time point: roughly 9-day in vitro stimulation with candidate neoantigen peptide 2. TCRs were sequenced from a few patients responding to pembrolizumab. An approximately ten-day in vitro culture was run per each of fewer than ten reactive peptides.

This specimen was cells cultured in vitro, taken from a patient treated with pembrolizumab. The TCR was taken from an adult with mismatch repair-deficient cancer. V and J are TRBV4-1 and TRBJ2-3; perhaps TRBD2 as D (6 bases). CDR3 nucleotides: TGCGCCAGCAGCCAAGCGGGACTTACAAACACAGATACGCAGTATTTT. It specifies CASSQAGLTNTDTQYF.